This T cell receptor beta chain was obtained from a study of T cell responses to AZD1222 COVID-19 vaccine. The study's findings and limits: Spike-specific TCR breadth and depth went up after people got two AZD1222 doses.

Clones were sequenced by immunoSEQ multiplex PCR, and TCRdb holds only the in-frame ones, with some missing. The sample yields about 56,000 clones, approximately 83% seen once. This clone was found once. Its antigen is currently unknown. V shed 6 bases and J 2 bases; nucleotides not matched to a gene: 4. The length of the CDR3 is 13 residues. Germline assignment: CDR1 SGHAT and CDR2 FQNNGV. This chain links TRBV11-2 with TRBJ2-7, with 7 bases that match TRBD1. The sequences come from peripheral blood, collected on day 0 of AZD1222 vaccination. The sequence was obtained from an adult in good health. Written as DNA, the CDR3 is TGTGCCAGCAGACAGGGGATCGCCTACGAGCAGTACTTC. Amino acid sequence: CASRQGIAYEQYF. The complete variable domain, with remaining parts taken from reference TRBV11-2 and TRBJ2-7, reads EAGVAQSPRYKIIEKRQSVAFWCNPISGHATLYWYQQILGQGPKLLIQFQNNGVVDDSQLPKDRFSAERLKGVDSTLKIQPAKLEDSAVYLCASRQGIAYEQYFGPGTRLTVT.